Listed here are 17 T cell receptor beta chains from one sample, sequenced in a study of neoadjuvant anti-PD-1 for oral cavity cancer. Documented time point: after neoadjuvant nivolumab, at surgical resection. Clones were sequenced by immunoSEQ multiplex PCR, and TCRdb holds only the in-frame ones, with some missing. Of about 9,600 clones listed, roughly 62% are singletons. The starting material was PBMCs, obtained after nivolumab (anti-PD-1) treatment. The receptors shown here come from a person between 40 and 80 years old with oral cavity squamous cell carcinoma.

The chain links TRBV4-1 to TRBJ2-7; 11 bases are shared with TRBD2. CDR1 and CDR2 (germline): MGHRA, YSYEKL. The CDR3 loop spans 17 amino acids. V trimming: 2 bases; J trimming: 5 bases; junction bases outside the gene matches: 11. The CDR3 bases are TGCGCCAGCAGCCAAATGTTGACTAGCGGGATAGTCGACGAGCAGTACTTC. This sequence encodes CASSQMLTSGIVDEQYF.

This rearrangement joins TRBV6-1 to TRBJ1-1; D call uncertain. The germline gives CDR1 MNHNS, CDR2 SASEGT. This CDR3 spans 12 amino acids. V lost 8 bases to trimming and J lost 1 base, with 8 bases between them. In DNA form, the CDR3 reads TGTGCCAGCGGTAGAGCGAACACTGAAGCTTTCTTT. It codes for CASGRANTEAFF.

The rearrangement uses TRBV6-5 and TRBJ1-1; D is unresolved. The CDR3 spans 13 residues. Trimming took off 1 base at V and 1 base at J, with 4 bases between the two ends. Germline CDR1 and CDR2: MNHEY and SVGAGI. The CDR3 coding sequence is TGTGCCAGCAGTTACTGGGGGAACACTGAAGCTTTCTTT. Its translation is CASSYWGNTEAFF.

This chain links TRBV15 with TRBJ2-7; D may be TRBD2 (6 bases). The CDR3 length is 14 residues. V was cut by 9 bases and J by 2 bases, with 17 bases left in between. Germline loops: CDR1 LNHNV, CDR2 YYDKDF (reference sequence). CDR3 sequence (DNA): TGTGCCACTCAGGGAGGAGGGGCTACCTACGAGCAGTACTTC. Protein product: CATQGGGATYEQYF.

The chain joins TRBV30 to TRBJ2-7; TRBD1 matches 9 bases. Losses at the gene ends were 2 bases for V and 4 bases for J; bases not matched to a gene: 6. Germline CDR1 reads GTSNPN; CDR2 reads SVGIG (reference sequence). The CDR3 is made up of 14 amino acids. The CDR3 nucleotides are TGTGCCTGGAGTACCCCGGACAGGGGTTACGAGCAGTACTTC. Translation: CAWSTPDRGYEQYF.

The chain combines TRBV15 with TRBJ2-7; D possibly corresponds to TRBD1 (6 bases). The V end was cut by 3 bases, the J end by 5 bases, with 17 bases between. The CDR3 has 15 amino acids. Germline CDR1 and CDR2: LNHNV and YYDKDF (reference sequence). Here the CDR3 reads CATSRATGLLHEQYF. CDR3 in DNA: TGTGCCACCAGCAGGGCGACAGGACTCTTACACGAGCAGTACTTC.

The gene calls are TRBV29-1 and TRBJ2-6; maybe TRBD1 (5 bases). CDR1 is SQVTM, CDR2 ANQGSEA, per germline. Trimming removed 7 bases from V and 0 bases from J, with 16 bases in between. This CDR3 is built from 16 residues. For the CDR3, the DNA is TGCAGCGCTCAAACGGACATCAACTCTGGGGCCAACGTCCTGACTTTC. It codes for CSAQTDINSGANVLTF.

V gene TRBV25-1 combines with J gene TRBJ2-7; the D gene could be TRBD1 or TRBD2 (5 bases each). The length of the CDR3 is 14 residues. CDR1 and CDR2 (germline): MGHDK, SYGVNS. The V end was cut by 4 bases, the J end by 2 bases, with 12 bases between. The CDR3 reads CASSAEMGAYEQYF. In DNA form, the CDR3 reads TGTGCCAGCAGTGCTGAGATGGGGGCCTACGAGCAGTACTTC.

The J gene is TRBJ1-6, the V gene TRBV13; 9 nucleotides line up with TRBD1. In germline, CDR1 is PRHDT, CDR2 FYEKMQ (reference sequence). Trimming cost V 4 bases and J 6 bases; bases outside gene matches: 7. This CDR3 has 16 residues. The CDR3 bases are TGTGCCAGCAGCTCTTACGGGACAGGGCTTAATTCACCCCTCCACTTT. Translated: CASSSYGTGLNSPLHF.

V usage is TRBV30 and J usage is TRBJ2-7; TRBD2 agrees at 11 bases. Germline V gene data show CDR1 as GTSNPN and CDR2 as SVGIG (reference sequence). The CDR3 has 13 amino acids. With 5 bases clipped from V and 6 bases from J, the junction kept 6 bases outside the gene matches. CDR3 DNA sequence: TGTGCCTGGTCTGGACTAGCGGGCACCGAGCAGTACTTC. Translated: CAWSGLAGTEQYF.

The chain couples TRBV27 to TRBJ1-1; a possible D gene is TRBD1 (6 bases). This CDR3 spans 14 amino acids. The V gene's germline CDR1 is MNHEY and CDR2 SMNVEV (reference sequence). Deletions cut 3 bases from V and 5 bases from J, with 13 bases between. The chain's CDR3 is CASSFGGAGTEAFF. CDR3 bases: TGTGCCAGCAGTTTTGGGGGGGCGGGGACTGAAGCTTTCTTT.

The rearrangement joins TRBV7-8 to TRBJ1-3, with no clear D. Germline V lookup: CDR1 SGHVS, CDR2 FQNEAQ. Trimming took 4 bases from V and 0 from J, leaving 13 bases between them. The CDR3 is made up of 16 amino acids. The CDR3 nucleotides are TGTGCCAGCAGCTCTGGACGGAGCTACTCTGGAAACACCATATATTTT. As protein: CASSSGRSYSGNTIYF.

This sequence joins TRBV5-1 and TRBJ2-3, with TRBD1 matching over 11 bases. Germline loops: CDR1 SGHRS, CDR2 YFSETQ. V gave up 2 bases and J gave up 2 bases; unmatched junction bases: 4. The CDR3 contains 16 residues. The DNA for the CDR3 is TGCGCCAGCAGCTTCGGGACAGGGGGATACACAGATACGCAGTATTTT. Its translation: CASSFGTGGYTDTQYF.

V is TRBV2 and J is TRBJ1-5; 8 positions match TRBD1. V dropped 6 bases and J dropped 7; count of bases not matched to a gene: 14. CDR3 length: 16 amino acids. Germline V gene data show CDR1 as SNHLY and CDR2 as FYNNEI. Here the CDR3 DNA reads TGTGCCAGCAGCGCTCGAGGACAGGGAGCGGGACAGCCCCAGCATTTT. Protein sequence: CASSARGQGAGQPQHF.

The chain uses TRBV19 and TRBJ1-6, with a tentative D call TRBD1 (6 bases). CDR1 and CDR2 from the germline V gene are LNHDA and SQIVND (reference sequence). This CDR3 comprises 15 residues. Trimming shortened V by 3 bases and J by 10 bases, and 16 bases separated the two germline ends. The DNA for the CDR3 is TGTGCCAGTAGTATGAGGGGCCAAGGGGGATCACCCCTCCACTTT. This gives the protein CASSMRGQGGSPLHF.

This clone has a single count. The CDR3: CASSIIAGGASTDTQYF. CDR3 nucleotide sequence: TGTGCCAGCAGTATAATAGCGGGAGGCGCTAGCACAGATACGCAGTATTTT. The chain links TRBV27 to TRBJ2-3; TRBD2 aligns across 10 bases. Looked up from germline, CDR1 is MNHEY and CDR2 is SMNVEV (reference sequence). With 5 bases clipped from V and 0 bases from J, the junction kept 8 bases outside the gene matches. The CDR3 spans 17 residues.

This clone was observed a handful of times. For the CDR3, the DNA is TGTGCCAGCCGTTCCCAAGCGGGAGGTAACAATGAGCAGTTCTTC. Amino acid sequence: CASRSQAGGNNEQFF. V usage is TRBV28 and J usage is TRBJ2-1; 9 bases agree with TRBD2. The V gene's germline CDR1 is MDHEN and CDR2 SYDVKM. V shed 8 bases, J shed 5 bases, and the junction held 10 bases outside the gene matches. CDR3 length equals 15 residues.